Shown below are 27 T cell receptor beta chains from a single sample sequenced in a study of cytomegalovirus exposure and HLA in healthy donors. With 60 Vbeta and 13 Jbeta primers, the PCR was carried out. TCRdb's copy holds only in-frame clones and misses some; the assay was immunoSEQ multiplex PCR. The data hold about 170,000 clones, with over 80% observed a single time. The sample taken for sequencing was PBMCs. The receptors were sampled from a boy between 2 and 15 years old in good health and CMV-seronegative.

The chain has TRBV30 and TRBJ1-6; D unresolved. This CDR3 has 13 residues. Germline-derived CDR1 and CDR2 are GTSNPN and SVGIG (reference sequence). V gave up 6 bases and J gave up 10 bases, with 16 bases separating them. CDR3 sequence (DNA): TGTGCCTGCGGGGAATTGCGATGGTCACCCCTCCACTTT. Protein product: CACGELRWSPLHF.

This clone has more than one count but fewer than ten. This chain joins TRBV19 and TRBJ2-2; a possible D gene is TRBD2 (6 bases). The germline V gene has CDR1 LNHDA and CDR2 SQIVND (reference sequence). This CDR3 is built from 17 residues. Trimming cost V 7 bases and J 2 bases, with 20 bases left between them. The CDR3 protein is CASIHRDSPINTGELFF. Written as DNA, the CDR3 is TGTGCCAGTATCCATAGGGACTCCCCGATAAACACCGGGGAGCTGTTTTTT.

The genes are TRBV30 and TRBJ2-3; 8 bases line up with TRBD2. The CDR3 runs to 17 residues. V gave up 2 bases and J gave up 6 bases; unmatched junction bases: 16. Germline CDR1 GTSNPN, CDR2 SVGIG (reference sequence). The CDR3 DNA reads TGTGCCTGGAGTTTGCCCCCCCCCAGCGGGAGAATGGATACGCAGTATTTT. It encodes CAWSLPPPSGRMDTQYF.

V usage is TRBV18 and J usage is TRBJ2-6, with a tentative D call TRBD1 (6 bases). V was shortened by 6 bases and J by 1 base, with 16 bases between the two germline ends. This CDR3 is 17 amino acids long. Per the germline V gene, CDR1 is KGHSH and CDR2 is LQKENI. Written as DNA, the CDR3 is TGTGCCAGCTCGGCCCCGGGGCAGGGGTCTGGGGCCAACGTCCTGACTTTC. This translates into CASSAPGQGSGANVLTF.

The chain combines TRBV4-3 with TRBJ2-1; D is possibly TRBD2 (6 bases). V shed 0 bases and J shed 9 bases, with 21 bases lying between them. This CDR3 is built from 17 residues. The germline CDR1 and CDR2 sequences are LGHNA and YSLEER. The DNA for the CDR3 is TGCGCCAGCAGCCAAGACGGCAGGGTAGGATTCGGGGGTGAGCAGTTCTTC. This gives the protein CASSQDGRVGFGGEQFF.

V gene TRBV5-1 combines with J gene TRBJ1-1; 7 bases are a match to TRBD1. The CDR3 runs to 15 residues. Trimming at V came to 4 bases and at J to 1 base, leaving 7 bases not matched to a gene. Looked up from germline, CDR1 is SGHRS and CDR2 is YFSETQ. The CDR3, as DNA: TGCGCCAGCAGCCCCACAACAGGGGCGAACACTGAAGCTTTCTTT. Protein product: CASSPTTGANTEAFF.

The CDR3 spells CASSLVQARTDTQYF. In DNA form, the CDR3 reads TGTGCCAGCAGCTTAGTTCAGGCGCGCACAGATACGCAGTATTTT. The chain carries TRBV7-9 and TRBJ2-3, with D hard to call. V shed 1 base and J shed 1 base, with 9 bases lying between them. The germline V gene has CDR1 SEHNR and CDR2 FQNEAQ (reference sequence). This CDR3 comprises 15 residues.

V is TRBV18 and J is TRBJ1-1; TRBD1 aligns across 7 bases. CDR1 is KGHSH and CDR2 is LQKENI in the germline V gene. There are 15 residues in the CDR3. V lost 4 bases to trimming and J lost 2 bases; unmatched junction nucleotides: 7. The CDR3 reads CASSHATGTNTEAFF. The CDR3 coding sequence is TGTGCCAGCTCACACGCGACAGGGACTAACACTGAAGCTTTCTTT. The variable domain in full, completed from reference TRBV18 and TRBJ1-1, reads NAGVMQNPRHLVRRRGQEARLRCSPMKGHSHVYWYRQLPEEGLKFMVYLQKENIIDESGMPKERFSAEFPKEGPSILRIQQVVRGDSAAYFCASSHATGTNTEAFFGQGTRLTVV.

This clone was seen only once. V and J are TRBV29-1 and TRBJ1-1, with a tentative D call TRBD1 (5 bases). The germline CDR1 and CDR2 sequences are SQVTM and ANQGSEA. This CDR3 is 14 amino acids long. V was cut by 4 bases and J by 3 bases, with 15 bases left in between. The CDR3 DNA follows: TGCAGCGTTGGAGCTCCAGGGATGGACACTGAAGCTTTCTTT. Amino acids: CSVGAPGMDTEAFF.

The genes are TRBV6-5 and TRBJ1-1; no definite D call. This CDR3 comprises 15 residues. The germline gives CDR1 MNHEY, CDR2 SVGAGI. Trimming took off 3 bases at V and 5 bases at J, with 16 bases between the two ends. CDR3 nucleotides: TGTGCCAGCAGTTATTTAACAAACAAGCGAACTGAAGCTTTCTTT. Its protein product is CASSYLTNKRTEAFF.

The chain couples TRBV27 to TRBJ2-1, with TRBD1 identical over 7 bases. Germline trimming cut 2 bases from V and 8 bases from J; bases unmatched to any gene: 3. The CDR3 spans 13 residues. Germline V gives CDR1 MNHEY, CDR2 SMNVEV (reference sequence). The CDR3 DNA sequence: TGTGCCAGCAGTTTACCAGGGGGATATGAGCAGTTCTTC. It specifies CASSLPGGYEQFF.

The chain links TRBV12-5 to TRBJ1-1; 9 bases are a match to TRBD1. CDR1 LGHNT and CDR2 FRNRAP come from the germline V gene. The junction had 13 bases not matched to a gene; V was cut back by 6 bases and J by 8 bases. The CDR3 extends over 15 amino acids. Here the CDR3 reads CASGRTGTGKSEAFF. For the CDR3, the DNA is TGTGCTAGTGGCCGGACCGGGACAGGGAAAAGCGAAGCTTTCTTT.

This chain connects TRBV5-1 to TRBJ2-5; 10 positions agree with TRBD1. The CDR3 has 15 amino acids. The V gene's germline CDR1 is SGHRS and CDR2 YFSETQ. V gave up 2 bases and J gave up 5 bases; unmatched junction bases: 6. CDR3 DNA: TGCGCCAGCAGCTTTGGGACAGGGGCCGGGGAGACCCAGTACTTC. Protein sequence: CASSFGTGAGETQYF.

The V call is TRBV29-1, the J call TRBJ1-1, with 7 nucleotides matching TRBD1. Trimming took 1 base from V and 1 from J; bases not matched to a gene: 24. The CDR3 loop spans 21 amino acids. In germline, CDR1 is SQVTM, CDR2 ANQGSEA. The DNA of the CDR3 is TGCAGCGTTGAAGGGATTCCCGGGACAGCCCCGCATGAGGCTTGGAACACTGAAGCTTTCTTT. This encodes CSVEGIPGTAPHEAWNTEAFF.

This chain uses TRBV15 with TRBJ1-2; TRBD1 agrees at 12 bases. V lost 5 bases, J lost 10 bases, and 20 bases stayed unmatched. The length of the CDR3 is 18 residues. Germline V CDR1 and CDR2: LNHNV, YYDKDF (reference sequence). The CDR3, as DNA: TGTGCCACCAGCGGGTCCCGGGACAGGGGGCGAGTCGCTGACGACTACACCTTC. Its protein is CATSGSRDRGRVADDYTF.

The chain joins TRBV28 to TRBJ2-5; TRBD2 matches at 12 bases. Germline CDR1 reads MDHEN; CDR2 reads SYDVKM. The CDR3 spans 14 residues. V trimming: 10 bases; J trimming: 6 bases; junction bases outside the gene matches: 9. CDR3 amino acids: CATATSGSFKTQYF. The CDR3 DNA sequence: TGTGCCACCGCGACTAGCGGGAGTTTTAAGACCCAGTACTTC.

The rearrangement joins TRBV25-1 to TRBJ2-5, with 7 bases lining up with TRBD2. After removal of 4 bases from V and 5 bases from J, the junction contained 10 bases not matched to a gene. Germline CDR1 reads MGHDK; CDR2 reads SYGVNS. CDR3 length equals 15 residues. CDR3 protein: CASSGGEGLEETQYF. The CDR3 coding sequence is TGTGCCAGCAGTGGGGGGGAGGGGTTAGAGGAGACCCAGTACTTC.

The V gene is TRBV10-3, the J gene TRBJ1-1; the match to TRBD1 covers 7 bases. J gave up 2 bases and V 6 bases, and 6 bases lay outside the gene matches. The CDR3 has 14 amino acids. CDR1 ENHRY and CDR2 SYGVKD come from the germline V gene. The CDR3 region is CAISGQDQNTEAFF. The CDR3 bases are TGTGCCATCAGCGGACAGGACCAAAACACTGAAGCTTTCTTT.

V gene TRBV27 combines with J gene TRBJ1-1, with D possibly matching TRBD1 (5 bases). V lost 5 bases and J 0 bases, leaving 10 bases between the germline ends. Per the germline V gene, CDR1 is MNHEY and CDR2 is SMNVEV (reference sequence). The CDR3 extends over 14 amino acids. The CDR3 DNA reads as TGTGCCAGCAGTACGGGACTTTTGAACACTGAAGCTTTCTTT. Encoded protein: CASSTGLLNTEAFF.

This clone was seen a few times. The chain carries TRBV5-1 and TRBJ2-2; TRBD1 is a possible D gene (6 bases). From germline, CDR1 is SGHRS and CDR2 YFSETQ. Trimming removed 2 bases at V and 4 bases at J, with 15 bases between. CDR3 size: 16 residues. The CDR3 here is CASSLNHRESTGELFF. As DNA, the CDR3 is TGCGCCAGCAGCTTAAACCACAGGGAGAGCACCGGGGAGCTGTTTTTT.

The chain has TRBV6-6 and TRBJ2-1; TRBD1 might be the D (5 bases). The CDR3 runs 13 residues. CDR1 MNHNY and CDR2 SVGAGI come from the germline V gene (reference sequence). Between the trimmed V and J ends, which lost 2 bases and 8 bases, there was a span of 10 bases. The CDR3: CASSYRGGDEQFF. The CDR3 bases are TGTGCCAGCAGTTACAGGGGTGGGGATGAGCAGTTCTTC.

The rearrangement joins TRBV7-9 to TRBJ1-4; TRBD1 matches at 8 bases. This CDR3 is 15 amino acids long. The V gene's germline CDR1 is SEHNR and CDR2 FQNEAQ (reference sequence). Trimming cost V 5 bases and J 8 bases; bases outside gene matches: 10. The CDR3 here is CASSETTGEEEKLFF. Written as DNA, the CDR3 is TGTGCCAGCAGCGAGACGACAGGGGAGGAAGAAAAACTGTTTTTT.

The V and J genes are TRBV27 and TRBJ2-1; weak D call: TRBD2 (5 bases). V lost 7 bases, J lost 5 bases, and 18 bases lay in between. This CDR3 has 15 residues. CDR1 is MNHEY, CDR2 SMNVEV, per germline (reference sequence). Here the CDR3 DNA reads TGTGCCAGCATTCGGGGTGGATATGGACACAATGAGCAGTTCTTC. It yields the protein CASIRGGYGHNEQFF.

V usage is TRBV7-2 and J usage is TRBJ2-2, with 7 nucleotides matching TRBD1. The CDR3 spans 14 residues. Unmatched junction bases numbered 0, after V lost 1 base and J lost 4 bases. Per germline, CDR1 SGHTA and CDR2 FQGNSA. In DNA form, the CDR3 reads TGTGCCAGCAGCTTAGGACAGGGCACCGGGGAGCTGTTTTTT. Protein product: CASSLGQGTGELFF.

J is TRBJ2-1 and V is TRBV30, with a possible D match to TRBD2 (7 bases). The CDR3 runs 14 residues. Germline CDR1 is GTSNPN and CDR2 is SVGIG (reference sequence). V dropped 4 bases and J dropped 3 bases, with 13 bases sitting between them. CDR3 in DNA: TGTGCCTGGAATCGCGGGGGCAACTACAATGAGCAGTTCTTC. Protein: CAWNRGGNYNEQFF.

The chain carries TRBV5-4 and TRBJ2-1; D not resolved. The V gene's germline CDR1 is SGHNT and CDR2 YYREEE (reference sequence). The CDR3 has 16 residues. The germline V and J ends were trimmed by 0 bases and 0 bases, with 10 bases remaining between them. The CDR3 loop is CASSLDRGSSYNEQFF. CDR3 bases: TGTGCCAGCAGCTTGGACCGCGGCAGCTCCTACAATGAGCAGTTCTTC.

The chain has TRBV7-9 and TRBJ2-3, with 7 bases identical to TRBD1. This CDR3 spans 15 amino acids. Trimming removed 3 bases from V and 2 bases from J; junction bases left unmatched: 5. Germline CDR1 SEHNR, CDR2 FQNEAQ (reference sequence). Here the CDR3 DNA reads TGTGCCAGCAGCTTGACAGGGCCTACCACAGATACGCAGTATTTT. As protein: CASSLTGPTTDTQYF.